This TCR beta chain was sequenced in a study of early T cells in non-severe SARS-CoV-2 infection. Study at large: Unpaired chains resulted from sequencing bulk RNA of unsorted whole blood.

The length of the CDR3 is 14 residues. The germline CDR1 and CDR2 sequences are SNHLY and FYNNEI. The V end was cut by 3 bases, the J end by 5 bases, with 13 bases between. Study-wide results and caveats: Private and CD4 specificities were missed by VDJdb matching, skewed to anti-spike CD8.

This clonotype came up many times. Its antigen is not known. MiXCR, run by TCRdb on the 5' RACE reads, gives a single entry per CDR3 protein. The repertoire has approximately 73,000 distinct CDR3 sequences, roughly 12% of them found once; the top ten carry approximately 4.5%. The V and J genes are TRBV2 and TRBJ2-5; the D gene is possibly TRBD2 (5 bases). The sample taken for sequencing was whole blood. This clonotype was sampled from an adult who was a healthcare worker with PCR-confirmed SARS-CoV-2 infection or an uninfected control (not recorded which). CDR3 DNA sequence: TGTGCCAGCAGTGAGGTCCGGGGAGTGGAGACCCAGTACTTC. Protein: CASSEVRGVETQYF.